The 13 T cell receptor beta chains given below trace back to one sample, sequenced in a study of T cell clusters in autoimmune cytopenias. Each sample's input was roughly 250 ng genomic DNA, 30,000 to 45,000 genome equivalents. TRB was amplified by touch-down multiplex PCR, primer pools A and B combined. TCRdb re-called the multiplex PCR reads and gives one entry per CDR3 protein, without DNA. The listing records thousands of distinct CDR3 sequences. The same data also contributed to another study, on T cell repertoires in aging, cancer and after chemotherapy.

The material sequenced was peripheral blood. These receptors were taken from a human donor in good health.

This clonotype is identified as medium-sized from frequency. V and J are TRBV15 and TRBJ2-1. Germline values: CDR1 LNHNV, CDR2 YYDKDF (reference sequence). The CDR3 length is 14 residues. The CDR3 loop reads CATSRGGSYNEQFF.

This chain links TRBV5-1 with TRBJ2-2; TCRdb outputs TRBD1, but without DNA this stays unchecked. The CDR3 consists of 15 residues. Germline V gene data show CDR1 as SGHRS and CDR2 as YFSETQ. The chain's CDR3 is CASSQDRVHTGELFF.

The V call is TRBV5-1, the J call TRBJ2-7; lacking DNA, the TRBD1 call made by TCRdb goes unchecked. Per the germline V gene, CDR1 is SGHRS and CDR2 is YFSETQ. The CDR3 has 15 amino acids. The CDR3 reads CASSLSGTAIYEQYF.

By frequency, this clonotype is medium-sized. The chain combines TRBV29-1 with TRBJ1-2. Looked up from germline, CDR1 is SQVTM and CDR2 is ANQGSEA. There are 13 residues in the CDR3. CDR3 loop: CSAPSSDLYGYTF.

Considering frequency, this clonotype is medium-sized. The genes are TRBV7-6 and TRBJ2-5; as DNA is missing, the TRBD1 call by TCRdb cannot be tested. This CDR3 contains 16 residues. The V gene's germline CDR1 is SGHVS and CDR2 FNYEAQ. CDR3 sequence reads: CASSLGSGRGQETQYF.

Its frequency marks this clonotype as medium-sized. The V call is TRBV11-1, the J call TRBJ2-5; TCRdb returns TRBD1, unconfirmable since there is no DNA. Germline lookup yields CDR1 SGHAT and CDR2 FQDESV (reference sequence). The CDR3 spans 17 residues. CDR3 residues: CASSSRGAQGSQETQYF.

The gene calls are TRBV7-2 and TRBJ2-1; the D gene TCRdb calls, TRBD1, cannot be checked with no DNA. CDR3 length: 16 residues. The germline gives CDR1 SGHTA, CDR2 FQGNSA. CDR3 protein: CASSFGGTGSYNEQFF. The variable domain in full, completed from reference TRBV7-2 and TRBJ2-1, reads GAGVSQSPSNKVTEKGKDVELRCDPISGHTALYWYRQSLGQGLEFLIYFQGNSAPDKSGLPSDRFSAERTGGSVSTLTIQRTQQEDSAVYLCASSFGGTGSYNEQFFGPGTRLTVL.

The chain has TRBV5-1 and TRBJ2-5; absent DNA, TCRdb's TRBD1 call cannot be checked. Germline CDR1 reads SGHRS; CDR2 reads YFSETQ. The CDR3 runs 15 residues. CDR3 residues: CASSLGQGAKETQYF.

Measured by frequency, this clonotype is medium-sized (0.01 to 0.1%). J is TRBJ2-5 and V is TRBV5-5; TCRdb's D call, TRBD1, is unchecked because there is no DNA. CDR1 is SGHKS, CDR2 YYEKEE, per germline (reference sequence). CDR3 length: 17 amino acids. The CDR3 sequence: CASSLVPTGGQLETQYF. Full variable domain (rest looked up from reference TRBV5-5 and TRBJ2-5): DAGVTQSPTHLIKTRGQQVTLRCSPISGHKSVSWYQQVLGQGPQFIFQYYEKEERGRGNFPDRFSARQFPNYSSELNVNALLLGDSALYLCASSLVPTGGQLETQYFGPGTRLLVL.

This sequence joins TRBV7-9 and TRBJ2-1. The CDR3 covers 16 residues. The germline V gene has CDR1 SEHNR and CDR2 FQNEAQ (reference sequence). The CDR3 sequence is CASSLYSDSGYNEQFF.

Considering frequency, this clonotype is medium-sized. The rearrangement links TRBV12-3 or TRBV12-4 to TRBJ2-5; the D call from TCRdb, TRBD1, cannot be confirmed without DNA. The CDR3 has 14 residues. The CDR3 spells CASSSGQVEGTQYF.

This clonotype shows up as medium-sized by frequency. The CDR3: CASSPSRSYNEQFF. This chain uses TRBV19 with TRBJ2-1. CDR1 LNHDA and CDR2 SQIVND come from the germline V gene (reference sequence). The CDR3 consists of 14 residues.

The V gene is TRBV19, the J gene TRBJ1-2; the TCRdb D gene call, TRBD1, has no DNA to confirm it. The CDR3 is 17 residues long. Germline V CDR1 and CDR2: LNHDA, SQIVND (reference sequence). The CDR3 loop reads CASSMVRDNLANYGYTF.